This T cell receptor (beta chain) was sequenced for a study of beta chain features in type 1 diabetes. Study observations and caveats: People with Type 1 diabetes carried modestly yet significantly shorter TCRB CDR3s in all four CD4+ subsets.

Purities in excess of 95% were seen in all sorted populations. With regard to this clone: Its antigen remains unidentified.

Every isolated RNA sample was fully reverse transcribed, so sequencing captured expressed TCRB transcripts. The assay was immunoSEQ multiplex PCR, and TCRdb's table has in-frame clones only and misses some. Of around 150,000 clones in the sample, roughly 59% were seen once. The CDR3 consists of 13 residues. Per germline, CDR1 MDHEN and CDR2 SYDVKM. The V gene lost 2 bases and the J gene lost 1 base, with 6 bases spanning the gap. The rearrangement links TRBV28 to TRBJ2-7; D perhaps matches TRBD1 (5 bases). The sequenced sample consisted of naive CD4+ T cells from blood. The receptor was isolated from a man aged 30 to 39 with type 1 diabetes. The CDR3 region is CASSLPGSYEQYF. The DNA for the CDR3 is TGTGCCAGCAGTTTACCAGGGTCCTACGAGCAGTACTTC.